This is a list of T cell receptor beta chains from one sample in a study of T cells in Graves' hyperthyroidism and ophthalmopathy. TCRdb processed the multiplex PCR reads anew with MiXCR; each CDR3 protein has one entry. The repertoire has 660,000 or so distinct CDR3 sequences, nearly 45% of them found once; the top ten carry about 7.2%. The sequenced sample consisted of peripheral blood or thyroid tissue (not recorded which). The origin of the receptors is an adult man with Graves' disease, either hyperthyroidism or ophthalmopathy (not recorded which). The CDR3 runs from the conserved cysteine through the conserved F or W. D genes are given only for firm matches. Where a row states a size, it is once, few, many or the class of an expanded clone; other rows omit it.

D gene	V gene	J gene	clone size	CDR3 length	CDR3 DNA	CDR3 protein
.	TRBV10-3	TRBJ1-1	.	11	TGTGCCAGCTCACCACGAACTGAAGCTTTCTTT	CASSPRTEAFF
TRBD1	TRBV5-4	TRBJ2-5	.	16	TGTGCCAGCAGCACTTCCCGGGACAGGGGGAGGGAGACCCAGTACTTC	CASSTSRDRGRETQYF
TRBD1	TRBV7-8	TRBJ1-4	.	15	TGTGCCAGCAGCCTACCGGGACAGGGTGGTGAAAAACTGCTTTTT	CASSLPGQGGEKLLF
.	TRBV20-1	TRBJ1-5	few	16	TGCAGTGCTAACGTATGGACAGATGGAAACAATCAGCCCCAGCATTTT	CSANVWTDGNNQPQHF
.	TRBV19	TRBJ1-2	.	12	TGTGCCAGTAGTGGCGGGGTCGCCGGGTACACCTTC	CASSGGVAGYTF
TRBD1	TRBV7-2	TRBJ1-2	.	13	TGTGCCAGCAGCGGGACAGGGGGCTTTGGCTACACCTTC	CASSGTGGFGYTF
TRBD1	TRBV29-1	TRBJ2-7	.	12	TGCAGCGTTGGACAGGGGGCGGCGGGGCAGTACTTC	CSVGQGAAGQYF
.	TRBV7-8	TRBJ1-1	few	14	TGTGCCAGCAGCCCCGGAAGGGTGAGGACTGAAGCTTTCTTT	CASSPGRVRTEAFF
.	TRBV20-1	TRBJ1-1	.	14	TGCAGTGCTAGAAGCCTGGGTGGGGACACTGAAGCTTTCTTT	CSARSLGGDTEAFF
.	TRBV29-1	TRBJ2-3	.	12	TGCAGCGTTGTTTCGGGCATAGATACGCAGTATTTT	CSVVSGIDTQYF
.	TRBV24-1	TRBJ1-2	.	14	TGTGCCACCAGTGGTTACAGGCTGAACTATGGCTACACCTTT	CATSGYRLNYGYTF
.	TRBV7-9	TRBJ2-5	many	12	TGTGCCAGCAGCTTAGCGGGTGAGACCCAGTACTTC	CASSLAGETQYF
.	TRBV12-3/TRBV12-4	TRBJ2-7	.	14	TGTGCCAGCAGTATTCTCGACGGTGCCTACGAGCAGTACTTC	CASSILDGAYEQYF
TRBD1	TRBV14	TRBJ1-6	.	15	TGTGCCAGCAGTTTACAGGGGACCGCGAGTTCACCCCTCCACTTT	CASSLQGTASSPLHF